Reported below is one T cell receptor (beta chain). RNA served as the template for amplifying TCR beta CDR3 regions. First-round RT-PCR employed HTBI primers, with a second-round multiplex PCR after it. TCRdb redid the calling of the multiplex PCR reads with MiXCR, one entry per CDR3 protein. The sample yields about 500,000 distinct CDR3 sequences, under 15% seen once. CDR3 size: 15 residues. Between the trimmed V and J ends, which lost 8 bases and 0 bases, there was a span of 17 bases. The sample belongs to a study of Graves' ophthalmopathy and Graves' hyperthyroidism. This TCR came from a woman aged 25 to 39 with Graves' ophthalmopathy. The J gene is TRBJ2-7, the V gene TRBV12-3 or TRBV12-4, with no clear D. Sequencing was carried out using blood. The CDR3 spells CASAIGRSSSYEQYF. The DNA of the CDR3 is TGTGCCAGCGCCATTGGCAGGTCCTCCTCCTACGAGCAGTACTTC.